This is a list of T cell receptor beta chains from one sample in a study of shared clonotypes between healthy human individuals. Method: immunoSEQ multiplex PCR; TCRdb's copy keeps in-frame clones and lacks some. There are around 500,000 clones in the sample; 70% to 80% occur only once, and 10% to 15% lies in the top ten. Sequences were obtained from PBMCs. The receptors shown here come from a woman aged 35 to 49 in good health. Some clones in this sample may be carry-over from other donors' samples. CDR3s include the opening cysteine and the closing phenylalanine or tryptophan. The D gene is left open where the match is weak.

V gene: TRBV19; D gene: -; J gene: -; CDR3 protein: CASSLGRAYEQYF
V gene: TRBV29-1; D gene: -; J gene: TRBJ2-6; CDR3 protein: CSVAGTGANVLTF
V gene: TRBV10-3; D gene: -; J gene: TRBJ1-2; CDR3 protein: CAISETPRGHNYGYTF
V gene: TRBV4-2; D gene: -; J gene: TRBJ1-5; CDR3 protein: CASSQDLDQPQHF
V gene: TRBV5-6; D gene: TRBD1; J gene: TRBJ1-1; CDR3 protein: CASSSQGRLRNTEAFF
V gene: TRBV29-1; D gene: -; J gene: TRBJ2-5; CDR3 protein: CSVEFQPQETQYF
V gene: TRBV19; D gene: -; J gene: TRBJ1-5; CDR3 protein: CASSIEDSPIRQPQHF
V gene: TRBV6-5; D gene: TRBD2; J gene: TRBJ2-3; CDR3 protein: CASSYHSGRSTDTQYF
V gene: TRBV28; D gene: TRBD1; J gene: TRBJ1-5; CDR3 protein: CASSSTGEVRQPQHF
V gene: TRBV20-1; D gene: TRBD1; J gene: TRBJ1-2; CDR3 protein: CSAGTGNGYTF
V gene: TRBV5-3; D gene: TRBD2; J gene: TRBJ2-2; CDR3 protein: CARSFPNEVSGSVDTGELFF
V gene: TRBV7-9; D gene: -; J gene: TRBJ2-2; CDR3 protein: CASSHDTNTGELFF
V gene: TRBV7-9; D gene: -; J gene: TRBJ1-3; CDR3 protein: CASSLGPLRAGNTIYF
V gene: TRBV7-9; D gene: -; J gene: TRBJ2-7; CDR3 protein: CASSVDTGLYEQYF
V gene: TRBV7-2; D gene: -; J gene: TRBJ1-1; CDR3 protein: CASSSLRGSAFF
V gene: TRBV6-5; D gene: -; J gene: TRBJ1-5; CDR3 protein: CASSLAADSYNQPQHF
V gene: TRBV4-1; D gene: TRBD1; J gene: TRBJ1-2; CDR3 protein: CASSQATGGNYGYTF
V gene: TRBV7-9; D gene: TRBD1; J gene: TRBJ1-4; CDR3 protein: CASSTRQGANEKLFF
V gene: TRBV5-6; D gene: -; J gene: TRBJ2-2; CDR3 protein: CASSLRQFGDTGELFF
V gene: TRBV27; D gene: TRBD1; J gene: TRBJ1-1; CDR3 protein: CASSPSTGQGRAFF
V gene: TRBV7-9; D gene: TRBD1; J gene: TRBJ1-5; CDR3 protein: CASSFGTGSLPQHF
V gene: TRBV28; D gene: TRBD2; J gene: TRBJ2-1; CDR3 protein: CASSLPGTSGNEQFF
V gene: TRBV7-8; D gene: -; J gene: TRBJ2-3; CDR3 protein: CASSSWGLFSTDTQYF
V gene: TRBV27; D gene: -; J gene: TRBJ2-7; CDR3 protein: CASSSQYF
V gene: TRBV19; D gene: TRBD1; J gene: TRBJ1-4; CDR3 protein: CASSPGTGFQKLFF
V gene: TRBV7-2; D gene: -; J gene: TRBJ2-5; CDR3 protein: CASRGGETQYF
V gene: TRBV18; D gene: TRBD1; J gene: TRBJ1-1; CDR3 protein: CASSLQGFQGNTEAFF
V gene: TRBV13; D gene: -; J gene: TRBJ2-3; CDR3 protein: CASSLEATDTQYF
V gene: TRBV7-2; D gene: TRBD1; J gene: TRBJ2-1; CDR3 protein: CASSLGTGSYNEQFF